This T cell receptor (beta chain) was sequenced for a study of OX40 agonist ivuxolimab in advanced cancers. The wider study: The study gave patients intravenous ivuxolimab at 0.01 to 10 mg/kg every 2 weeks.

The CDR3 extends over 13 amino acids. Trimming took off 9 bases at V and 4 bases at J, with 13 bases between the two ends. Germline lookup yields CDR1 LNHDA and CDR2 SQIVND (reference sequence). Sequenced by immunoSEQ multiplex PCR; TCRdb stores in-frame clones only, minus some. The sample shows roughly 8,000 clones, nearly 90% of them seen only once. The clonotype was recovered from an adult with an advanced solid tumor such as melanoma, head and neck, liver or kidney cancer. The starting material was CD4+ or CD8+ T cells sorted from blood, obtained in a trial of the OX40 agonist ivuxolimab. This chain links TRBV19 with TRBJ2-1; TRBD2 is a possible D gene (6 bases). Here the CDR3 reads CASSRGTYNEQFF. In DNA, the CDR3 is TGTGCCAGCTCGAGAGGGACTTACAATGAGCAGTTCTTC.